The source of this T cell receptor (beta chain) is a study of blood T cell repertoires in COVID-19. Whole-study context: The analysed material was cDNA or gDNA that came from T cells, B-cell-depleted T cells, or PBMCs.

Per the original methods: Reference gene primer amplification gave nucleated cell count estimates. The method was immunoSEQ multiplex PCR; TCRdb's version includes in-frame clones alone and lacks a portion of them. That table gives V, J and clone size, and the DNA gave D and trimming. The sample carries some 110,000 clones, 71% recorded once. The germline CDR1 and CDR2 sequences are LNHDA and SQIVND (reference sequence). V lost 5 bases to trimming and J lost 0 bases, with 8 bases between them. This CDR3 has 13 amino acids. Material: peripheral blood. The V gene is TRBV19, the J gene TRBJ2-7; D ambiguous. The receptor was isolated from a human donor with acute or convalescent COVID-19. The donor label of this sample is uncertain. The CDR3 DNA sequence: TGTGCCAGTAGTCCACAATACTCCTACGAGCAGTACTTC. Translation: CASSPQYSYEQYF. Based on the CDR3 plus reference TRBV19 and TRBJ2-7, the full variable domain is DGGITQSPKYLFRKEGQNVTLSCEQNLNHDAMYWYRQDPGQGLRLIYYSQIVNDFQKGDIAEGYSVSREKKESFPLTVTSAQKNPTAFYLCASSPQYSYEQYFGPGTRLTVT.